The count of the clone carrying this TCR beta chain is one. No antigen is known for it. Profiled with immunoSEQ multiplex PCR; TCRdb holds only in-frame clones, not every one. The sample consists of tens of thousands of clones, roughly four fifths of them appearing once. This specimen belongs to a study of radiation and T cells in renal cell carcinoma. Study context: Nephrectomy followed 15 Gy stereotactic body radiation by 4 weeks. The study's findings and limits: In blood, top tumor clones expanded by 2 weeks, shrinking by 4.

Time point reported: baseline pretreatment blood. Treatment denoted: 15 Gy SBRT to primary tumor, nephrectomy 4 weeks later. After SBRT, blood was collected at 2 and 4 weeks, plus baseline. The tumor was a clear cell renal cell carcinoma. The sample in question was blood, obtained from a patient whose treatment included radiotherapy and nephrectomy. The origin of this receptor is a man in his sixties with renal cell carcinoma.

The CDR3: CASSFSPSKAFGEQFF. CDR3 bases: TGCGCCAGCAGCTTCTCCCCTTCGAAGGCTTTCGGGGAGCAGTTCTTC. This chain uses TRBV5-1 with TRBJ2-1, with no clear D. Trimming took 2 bases from V and 10 from J, leaving 22 bases between them. The CDR3 has 16 residues. Germline CDR1 SGHRS, CDR2 YFSETQ.